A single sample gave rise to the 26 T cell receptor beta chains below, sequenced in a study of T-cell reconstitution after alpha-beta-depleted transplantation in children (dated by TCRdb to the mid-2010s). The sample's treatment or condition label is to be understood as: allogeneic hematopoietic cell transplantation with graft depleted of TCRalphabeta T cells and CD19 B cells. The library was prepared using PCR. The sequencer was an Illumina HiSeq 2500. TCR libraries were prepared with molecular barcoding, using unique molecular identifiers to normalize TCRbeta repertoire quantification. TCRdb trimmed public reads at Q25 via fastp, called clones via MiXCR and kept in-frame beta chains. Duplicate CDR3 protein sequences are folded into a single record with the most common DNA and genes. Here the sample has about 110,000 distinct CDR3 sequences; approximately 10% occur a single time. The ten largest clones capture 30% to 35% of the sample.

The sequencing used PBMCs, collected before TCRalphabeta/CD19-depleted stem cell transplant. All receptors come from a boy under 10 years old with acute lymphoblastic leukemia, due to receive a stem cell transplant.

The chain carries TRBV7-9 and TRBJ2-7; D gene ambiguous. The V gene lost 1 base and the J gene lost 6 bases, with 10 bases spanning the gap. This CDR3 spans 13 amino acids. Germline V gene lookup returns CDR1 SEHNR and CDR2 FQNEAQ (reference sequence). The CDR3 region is CASSLGPYPEQYF. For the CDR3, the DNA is TGTGCCAGCAGCTTAGGCCCCTATCCCGAGCAGTACTTC.

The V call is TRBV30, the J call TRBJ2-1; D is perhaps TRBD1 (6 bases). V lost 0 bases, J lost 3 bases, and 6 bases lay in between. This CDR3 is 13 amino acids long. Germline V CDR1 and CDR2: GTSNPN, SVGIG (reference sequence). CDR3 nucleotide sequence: TGTGCCTGGAGTGTGGACAGCTACAATGAGCAGTTCTTC. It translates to CAWSVDSYNEQFF.

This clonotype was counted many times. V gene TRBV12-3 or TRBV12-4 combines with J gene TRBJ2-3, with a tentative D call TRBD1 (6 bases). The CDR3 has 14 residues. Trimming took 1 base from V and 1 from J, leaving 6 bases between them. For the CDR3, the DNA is TGTGCCAGCAGTTTAGACAGGGGCACAGATACGCAGTATTTT. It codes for CASSLDRGTDTQYF.

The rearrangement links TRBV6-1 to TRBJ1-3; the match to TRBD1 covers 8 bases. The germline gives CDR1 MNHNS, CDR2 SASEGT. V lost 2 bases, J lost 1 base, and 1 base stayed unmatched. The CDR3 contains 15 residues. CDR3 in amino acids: CASSERTGSGNTIYF. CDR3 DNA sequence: TGTGCCAGCAGTGAAAGGACAGGGTCTGGAAACACCATATATTTT.

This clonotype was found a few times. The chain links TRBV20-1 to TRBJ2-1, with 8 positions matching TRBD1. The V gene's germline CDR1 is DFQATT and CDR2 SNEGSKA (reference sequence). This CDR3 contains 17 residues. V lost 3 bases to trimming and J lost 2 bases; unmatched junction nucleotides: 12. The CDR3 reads CSARLLPPGGAYNEQFF. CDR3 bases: TGCAGTGCTAGGCTCCTACCCCCAGGGGGCGCCTACAATGAGCAGTTCTTC.

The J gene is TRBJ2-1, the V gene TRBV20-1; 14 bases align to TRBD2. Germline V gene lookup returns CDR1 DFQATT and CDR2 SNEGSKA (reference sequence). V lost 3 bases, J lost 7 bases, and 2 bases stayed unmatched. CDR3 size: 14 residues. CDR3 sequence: CSARGLAGVNEQFF. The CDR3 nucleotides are TGCAGTGCTAGGGGACTAGCGGGAGTGAATGAGCAGTTCTTC.

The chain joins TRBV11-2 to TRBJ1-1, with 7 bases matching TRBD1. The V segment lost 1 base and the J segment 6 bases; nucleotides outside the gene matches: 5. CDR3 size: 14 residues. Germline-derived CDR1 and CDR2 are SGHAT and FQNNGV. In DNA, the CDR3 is TGTGCCAGCAGCTTAGGACAGGGAATCGCTGAAGCTTTCTTT. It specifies CASSLGQGIAEAFF.

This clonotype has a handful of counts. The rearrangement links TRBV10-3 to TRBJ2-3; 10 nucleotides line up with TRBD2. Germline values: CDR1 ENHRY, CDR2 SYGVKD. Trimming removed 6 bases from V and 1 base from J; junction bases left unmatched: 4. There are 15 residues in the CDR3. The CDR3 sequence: CAIRTGTSGTDTQYF. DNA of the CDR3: TGTGCCATCAGAACCGGGACTAGCGGCACAGATACGCAGTATTTT.

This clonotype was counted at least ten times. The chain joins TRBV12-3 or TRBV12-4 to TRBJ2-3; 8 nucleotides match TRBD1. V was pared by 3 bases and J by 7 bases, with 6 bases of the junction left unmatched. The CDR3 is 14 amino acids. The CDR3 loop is CASSFGTGLNTQYF. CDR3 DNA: TGTGCCAGCAGTTTCGGGACAGGCTTAAATACGCAGTATTTT.

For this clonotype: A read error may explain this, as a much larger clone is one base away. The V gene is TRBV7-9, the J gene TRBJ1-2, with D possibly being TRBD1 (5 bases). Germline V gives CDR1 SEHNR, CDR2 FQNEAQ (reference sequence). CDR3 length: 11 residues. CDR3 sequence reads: CTSSSGTDVTF. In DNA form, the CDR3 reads TGTACCAGCAGCTCAGGGACGGATGTTACCTTC.

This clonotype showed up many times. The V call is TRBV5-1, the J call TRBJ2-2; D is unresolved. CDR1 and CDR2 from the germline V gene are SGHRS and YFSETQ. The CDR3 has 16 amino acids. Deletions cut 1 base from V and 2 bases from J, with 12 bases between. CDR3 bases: TGCGCCAGCAGCTTGCCCAACTCGGGCAACACCGGGGAGCTGTTTTTT. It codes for CASSLPNSGNTGELFF.

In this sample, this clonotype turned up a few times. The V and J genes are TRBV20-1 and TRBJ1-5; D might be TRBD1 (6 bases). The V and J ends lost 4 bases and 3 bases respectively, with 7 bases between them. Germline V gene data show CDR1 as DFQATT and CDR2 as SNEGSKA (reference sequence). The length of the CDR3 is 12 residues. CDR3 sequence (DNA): TGCAGTGCTAACAGGGCCAATCAGCCCCAGCATTTT. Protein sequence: CSANRANQPQHF.

The CDR3 loop is CASSHGGGRQNTEAFF. The DNA of the CDR3 is TGTGCCAGCAGCCACGGGGGAGGCAGGCAGAACACTGAAGCTTTCTTT. The chain recombines TRBV5-6 with TRBJ1-1, with TRBD1 as a possible D gene (5 bases). Deletions cut 4 bases from V and 1 base from J, with 17 bases between. Germline V gene sequence: CDR1 SGHDT, CDR2 YYEEEE. The CDR3 is made up of 16 amino acids.

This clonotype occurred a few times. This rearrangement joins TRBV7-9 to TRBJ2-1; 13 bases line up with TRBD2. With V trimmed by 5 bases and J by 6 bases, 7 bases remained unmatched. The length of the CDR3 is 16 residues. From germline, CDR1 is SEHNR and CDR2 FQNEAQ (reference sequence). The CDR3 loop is CASSPTGLAGVNEQFF. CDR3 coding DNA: TGTGCCAGCAGCCCAACAGGACTAGCGGGAGTCAATGAGCAGTTCTTC.

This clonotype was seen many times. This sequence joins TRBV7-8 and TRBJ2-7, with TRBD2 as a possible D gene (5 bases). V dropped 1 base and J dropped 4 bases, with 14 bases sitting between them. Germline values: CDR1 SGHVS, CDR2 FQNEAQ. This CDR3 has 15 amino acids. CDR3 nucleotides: TGTGCCAGCAGCTTAGGATCGGCGGGCTGGTACGAGCAGTACTTC. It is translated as CASSLGSAGWYEQYF.

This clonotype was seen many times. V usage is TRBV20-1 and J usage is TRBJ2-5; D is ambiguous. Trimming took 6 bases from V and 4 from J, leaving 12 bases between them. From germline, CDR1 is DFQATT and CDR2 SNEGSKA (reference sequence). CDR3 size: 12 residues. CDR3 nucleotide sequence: TGCAGTGCAGGGATAGTGGGAGAGACCCAGTACTTC. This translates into CSAGIVGETQYF.

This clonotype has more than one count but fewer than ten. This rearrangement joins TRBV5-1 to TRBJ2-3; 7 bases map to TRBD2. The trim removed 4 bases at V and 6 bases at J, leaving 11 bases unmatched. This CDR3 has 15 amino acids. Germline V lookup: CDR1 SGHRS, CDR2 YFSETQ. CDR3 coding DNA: TGCGCCAGCAGCCCCGGCGGGCGGGAGTGGGATACGCAGTATTTT. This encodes CASSPGGREWDTQYF.

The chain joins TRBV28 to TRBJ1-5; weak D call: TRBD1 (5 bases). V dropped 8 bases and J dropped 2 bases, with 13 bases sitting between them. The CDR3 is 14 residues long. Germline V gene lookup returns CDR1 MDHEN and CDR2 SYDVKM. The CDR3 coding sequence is TGTGCCAGCGAGGTCCAGGGCGGCAATCAGCCCCAGCATTTT. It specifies CASEVQGGNQPQHF.

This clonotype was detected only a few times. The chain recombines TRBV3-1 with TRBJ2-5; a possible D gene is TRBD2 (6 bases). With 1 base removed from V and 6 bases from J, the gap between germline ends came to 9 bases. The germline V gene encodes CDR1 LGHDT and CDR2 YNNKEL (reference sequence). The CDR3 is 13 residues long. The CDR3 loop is CASSQAGGKTQYF. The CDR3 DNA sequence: TGTGCCAGCAGCCAAGCGGGCGGGAAGACCCAGTACTTC.

The CDR3 bases are TGCGCCAGCAGCTTGCCGGTGGGGCTAGCGGGCTCCTACAATGAGCAGTTCTTC. Protein product: CASSLPVGLAGSYNEQFF. The chain carries TRBV5-1 and TRBJ2-1; TRBD2 matches at 8 bases. The germline gives CDR1 SGHRS, CDR2 YFSETQ. V was pared by 1 base and J by 0 bases, with 9 bases of the junction left unmatched. This CDR3 spans 18 amino acids.

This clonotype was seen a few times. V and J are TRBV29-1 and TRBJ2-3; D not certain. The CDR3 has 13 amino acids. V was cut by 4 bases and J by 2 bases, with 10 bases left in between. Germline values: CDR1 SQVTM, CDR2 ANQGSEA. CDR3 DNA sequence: TGCAGCGTTGTGGTCTATATCACAGATACGCAGTATTTT. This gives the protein CSVVVYITDTQYF.

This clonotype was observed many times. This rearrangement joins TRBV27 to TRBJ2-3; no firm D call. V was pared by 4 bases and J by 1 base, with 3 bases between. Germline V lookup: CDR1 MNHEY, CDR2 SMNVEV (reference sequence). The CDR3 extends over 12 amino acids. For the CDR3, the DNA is TGTGCCAGCAGTTCCGGCACAGATACGCAGTATTTT. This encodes CASSSGTDTQYF.

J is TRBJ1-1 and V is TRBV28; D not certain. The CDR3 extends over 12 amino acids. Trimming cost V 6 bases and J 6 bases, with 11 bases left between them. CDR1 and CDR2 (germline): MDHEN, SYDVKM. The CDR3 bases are TGTGCCAGCAGCCTTCCAATGGCTGAAGCTTTCTTT. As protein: CASSLPMAEAFF. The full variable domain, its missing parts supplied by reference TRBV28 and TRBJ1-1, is DVKVTQSSRYLVKRTGEKVFLECVQDMDHENMFWYRQDPGLGLRLIYFSYDVKMKEKGDIPEGYSVSREKKERFSLILESASTNQTSMYLCASSLPMAEAFFGQGTRLTVV.

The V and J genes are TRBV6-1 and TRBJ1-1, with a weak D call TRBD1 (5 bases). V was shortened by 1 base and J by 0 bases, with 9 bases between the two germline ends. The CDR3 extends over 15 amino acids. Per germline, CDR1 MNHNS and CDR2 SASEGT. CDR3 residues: CASSEGGGVNTEAFF. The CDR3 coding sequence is TGTGCCAGCAGTGAAGGGGGAGGGGTGAACACTGAAGCTTTCTTT.

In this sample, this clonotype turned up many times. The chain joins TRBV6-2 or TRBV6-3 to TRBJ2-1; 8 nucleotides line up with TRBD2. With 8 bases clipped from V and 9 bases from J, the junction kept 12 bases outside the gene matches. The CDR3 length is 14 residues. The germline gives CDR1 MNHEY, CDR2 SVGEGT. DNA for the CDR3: TGTGCCAGCGATAAAGCGGGGGTGTGGGGTGAGCAGTTCTTC. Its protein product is CASDKAGVWGEQFF.

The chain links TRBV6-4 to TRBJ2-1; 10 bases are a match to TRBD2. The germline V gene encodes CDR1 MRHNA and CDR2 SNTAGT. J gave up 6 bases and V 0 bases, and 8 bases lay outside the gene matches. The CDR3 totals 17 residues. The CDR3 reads CASSDSPASGSFNEQFF. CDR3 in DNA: TGTGCCAGCAGTGACTCTCCAGCTAGCGGGAGTTTCAATGAGCAGTTCTTC.